This T cell receptor (beta chain) originates from a study of blood T cell repertoires in COVID-19. Background on the study: Sources were T cells, B-cell-depleted T cells, or PBMCs; the material itself was cDNA or gDNA.

Per the original methods: Counts of nucleated cells, estimated from reference gene primer amplification, were obtained. TCRdb's table, derived via immunoSEQ multiplex PCR, lists solely in-frame clones and lacks some. The D gene and trimming were derived from the DNA, and the V and J assignments and clone size from that table. The data contain 170,000 or so clones, 80% to 90% of them singletons. In germline, CDR1 is SNHLY, CDR2 FYNNEI. The CDR3 spans 12 residues. The V gene lost 5 bases and the J gene lost 5 bases, with 7 bases spanning the gap. The chain has TRBV2 and TRBJ1-5, with a possible D match to TRBD1 (6 bases). The sequence derives from a man in his forties or fifties with active or convalescent COVID-19. Sequencing input: peripheral blood. The CDR3 spells CASSRTDQPQHF. The CDR3 DNA sequence: TGTGCCAGCAGTCGGACAGATCAGCCCCAGCATTTT.